This T cell receptor (beta chain) was retrieved from a study of T cell repertoires in cytomegalovirus infection. Study as a whole: Recently identified HLA-C-restricted and well-studied HLA-B-restricted CMV epitopes were used. Public TCR beta signatures indicated both CMV infection and matching HLA type. Study-wide results and limits: Identification of carriers of CMV plus the relevant HLA was performed using cumulative public TCR beta family frequency. What dominated the ex vivo response were HLA-C-restricted CMV-specific TCR beta clonotypes.

Notes on this clonotype: The target antigen is unknown.

TCRdb used MiXCR to reprocess the reads, holding one entry per CDR3 protein. The data show around 360,000 distinct CDR3 sequences, roughly 34% seen once. The receptor was derived from a human donor in good health (CMV status not recorded). Some clones in this sample may be carry-over from other donors' samples. Sequencing used cultured PBMCs, obtained from culture after CMV antigen stimulation.

Here the CDR3 DNA reads TGCGCCAGCAGCCTAGGAGCGGGAGCTGGAGATACGCAGTATTTT. Protein: CASSLGAGAGDTQYF. J is TRBJ2-3 and V is TRBV4-1, with 8 bases fitting TRBD2. CDR3 length equals 15 residues. Trimming at V came to 4 bases and at J to 5 bases, leaving 8 bases not matched to a gene. Germline-derived CDR1 and CDR2 are MGHRA and YSYEKL.